The T cell receptor beta chain described here comes from a study of blood T cell repertoires in COVID-19. Original handling: Reference gene primer amplification gave estimated nucleated cell counts. Using immunoSEQ multiplex PCR, the repertoire was profiled, and TCRdb retains in-frame clones only, with some absent. Clone size and V and J calls were adopted from that table, with D and trimming inferred from the DNA. The table shows about 170,000 clones, with approximately 85% occurring only once. The TCR was taken from an elderly man with COVID-19, enrolled during active disease. The sequenced sample consisted of peripheral blood.

This CDR3 is CASSLGRTGAHTSNQPQHF. The CDR3 DNA reads as TGTGCCAGCAGCTTAGGGAGGACAGGGGCCCATACTAGCAATCAGCCCCAGCATTTT. The V call is TRBV7-8, the J call TRBJ1-5, with 9 bases matching TRBD1. The CDR3 runs 19 residues. The ends lost 1 base at V and 0 bases at J; junction bases unmatched: 10. CDR1 is SGHVS, CDR2 FQNEAQ, per germline.